A single sample gave rise to the 13 T cell receptor beta chains below, sequenced in a study of T cells after yellow fever vaccination (dated by TCRdb to between 2019 and 2020). The sample's treatment or condition, from its label and the paper: live attenuated yellow fever vaccine strain. The receptor library was made with 5' RACE. The listed sequencing device is Illumina HiSeq 2500. TCRdb reran the public reads through fastp at Q25 and MiXCR, keeping productive beta chains. Here each entry gathers all rows of one CDR3 protein and keeps the most common genes and DNA. The sample table shows over 130,000 distinct CDR3 sequences, and 7.7% are seen once. The ten largest clones represent roughly 0.73% of the sample. The source material was CD4+ T cells sorted from PBMCs, sampled 5 days after the yellow fever booster vaccination. The origin of the receptors is a man aged 25 to 45 who received the YFV17D yellow fever vaccine.

This clonotype was observed many times. This chain links TRBV7-2 with TRBJ2-3; 11 nucleotides match TRBD1. V lost 1 base to trimming and J lost 1 base; unmatched junction nucleotides: 4. CDR3 length: 17 residues. Germline V gene data show CDR1 as SGHTA and CDR2 as FQGNSA. CDR3: CASSLVGTGGRTDTQYF. The CDR3 bases are TGTGCCAGCAGCTTAGTAGGGACAGGGGGGCGCACAGATACGCAGTATTTT. Looking up the rest from reference TRBV7-2 and TRBJ2-3 gives the full variable domain: GAGVSQSPSNKVTEKGKDVELRCDPISGHTALYWYRQSLGQGLEFLIYFQGNSAPDKSGLPSDRFSAERTGGSVSTLTIQRTQQEDSAVYLCASSLVGTGGRTDTQYFGPGTRLTVL.

Many counts were recorded for this clonotype. The V gene is TRBV7-9, the J gene TRBJ2-1, with 12 nucleotides matching TRBD1. The CDR3 spans 16 residues. V lost 4 bases and J lost 3; bases outside the gene matches: 4. The V gene's germline CDR1 is SEHNR and CDR2 FQNEAQ (reference sequence). CDR3 in amino acids: CASSSGTGGFYNEQFF. In DNA, the CDR3 is TGTGCCAGCAGCTCCGGGACAGGGGGCTTCTACAATGAGCAGTTCTTC.

This clonotype occurred a few times. J is TRBJ2-6 and V is TRBV18; D is perhaps TRBD2 (6 bases). V lost 3 bases and J 4 bases, leaving 10 bases between the germline ends. CDR3 size: 15 residues. Looked up from germline, CDR1 is KGHSH and CDR2 is LQKENI. The CDR3 spells CASSPAAGGANVLTF. In nucleotides, the CDR3 is TGTGCCAGCTCACCGGCCGCGGGGGGGGCCAACGTCCTGACTTTC.

About this clonotype itself: This clone may be a read error of a much larger clone one base away. The chain uses TRBV30 and TRBJ2-2; D is unresolved. Germline CDR1 is GTSNPN and CDR2 is SVGIG (reference sequence). V lost 0 bases, J lost 7 bases, and 18 bases lay in between. The CDR3 has 16 amino acids. The CDR3 nucleotides read TGTGCCTGGAGTGTTTTCGAGACTCCATCCGTCGGGGAGCTGTTTTTT. It translates to CAWSVFETPSVGELFF.

In this sample, this clonotype turned up many times. The chain joins TRBV3-1 to TRBJ1-2; D remains ambiguous. V dropped 0 bases and J dropped 4 bases, with 6 bases sitting between them. The CDR3 runs to 13 residues. Germline CDR1 reads LGHDT; CDR2 reads YNNKEL (reference sequence). The CDR3 is CASSQDLIYGYTF. The CDR3, as DNA: TGTGCCAGCAGCCAAGATCTGATCTATGGCTACACCTTC.

This clonotype has a handful of counts. V and J are TRBV30 and TRBJ2-1, with TRBD1 identical over 11 bases. This CDR3 has 14 residues. Trimming cost V 1 base and J 7 bases; bases outside gene matches: 3. CDR1 GTSNPN and CDR2 SVGIG come from the germline V gene (reference sequence). CDR3: CAWSGGQGVNEQFF. The CDR3 nucleotides are TGTGCCTGGAGTGGGGGACAGGGGGTGAATGAGCAGTTCTTC.

This clonotype was picked up one time. A much larger clone lies a single base off, so this may be a read error. The CDR3 reads CASSLDIGHSYEQYF. CDR3 in DNA: TGCGCCAGCAGCTTGGATATAGGACATTCCTACGAGCAGTACTTC. The chain links TRBV5-1 to TRBJ2-7; D is perhaps TRBD1 (5 bases). Germline V CDR1 and CDR2: SGHRS, YFSETQ. The CDR3 covers 15 residues. Trimming cost V 0 bases and J 1 base, with 11 bases left between them.

This clonotype occurred many times. The DNA for the CDR3 is TGTGCCAGCAGCCCGATTGAGACCCAGTACTTC. Translation: CASSPIETQYF. The chain has TRBV7-7 and TRBJ2-5, with D unclear. The CDR3 sequence is 11 residues long. Trimming removed 5 bases at V and 5 bases at J, with 6 bases between. CDR1 is SSHAT and CDR2 is FNYEAQ in the germline V gene (reference sequence).

At least ten counts were recorded for this clonotype. This chain joins TRBV5-1 and TRBJ2-5; TRBD2 matches 14 bases. Unmatched junction bases numbered 13, after V lost 0 bases and J lost 9 bases. The CDR3 extends over 18 amino acids. In germline, CDR1 is SGHRS, CDR2 YFSETQ. The CDR3 loop is CASSLDASGTSGRGAQYF. The CDR3 DNA reads as TGCGCCAGCAGCTTGGACGCATCCGGGACTAGCGGGAGAGGGGCCCAGTACTTC.

This clonotype has at least ten counts. The chain couples TRBV25-1 to TRBJ2-7; TRBD1 agrees at 7 bases. Germline assignment: CDR1 MGHDK and CDR2 SYGVNS. The CDR3 totals 13 residues. The trim removed 8 bases at V and 2 bases at J, leaving 6 bases unmatched. CDR3 bases: TGTGCCAGCCTTAAACAGGGGACCTACGAGCAGTACTTC. Amino acid sequence: CASLKQGTYEQYF.

This clonotype has at least ten counts. This chain connects TRBV20-1 to TRBJ2-5, with a weak D call TRBD2 (5 bases). Per germline, CDR1 DFQATT and CDR2 SNEGSKA (reference sequence). V was trimmed by 6 bases and J by 7 bases, leaving 15 bases between them. This CDR3 is built from 12 residues. CDR3 bases: TGCAGTGCACCGCGGGCGGCGGGGACCCAGTACTTC. Translated: CSAPRAAGTQYF.

This clonotype was seen many times. The chain carries TRBV7-2 and TRBJ2-7, with D perhaps TRBD2 (5 bases). CDR3 size: 15 residues. The germline V gene encodes CDR1 SGHTA and CDR2 FQGNSA. Trimming removed 1 base from V and 4 bases from J, with 14 bases in between. For the CDR3, the DNA is TGTGCCAGCAGCTTAGTGGGAGACTGGAGGTACGAGCAGTACTTC. Protein sequence: CASSLVGDWRYEQYF. The full variable domain, its missing parts supplied by reference TRBV7-2 and TRBJ2-7, is GAGVSQSPSNKVTEKGKDVELRCDPISGHTALYWYRQSLGQGLEFLIYFQGNSAPDKSGLPSDRFSAERTGGSVSTLTIQRTQQEDSAVYLCASSLVGDWRYEQYFGPGTRLTVT.

This clonotype was seen at least ten times. This chain uses TRBV7-2 with TRBJ1-1; the match to TRBD1 covers 7 bases. V was clipped by 5 bases and J by 1 base; unmatched bases: 4. The CDR3 contains 14 residues. The germline CDR1 and CDR2 sequences are SGHTA and FQGNSA. CDR3 in amino acids: CASSPRTGNTEAFF. The CDR3 nucleotides are TGTGCCAGCAGCCCAAGGACAGGGAACACTGAAGCTTTCTTT. The complete variable domain, with remaining parts taken from reference TRBV7-2 and TRBJ1-1, reads GAGVSQSPSNKVTEKGKDVELRCDPISGHTALYWYRQSLGQGLEFLIYFQGNSAPDKSGLPSDRFSAERTGGSVSTLTIQRTQQEDSAVYLCASSPRTGNTEAFFGQGTRLTVV.